A selection of T cell receptor beta chains follows, all from one sample in a study of OX40 agonist ivuxolimab in advanced cancers. Sequenced by immunoSEQ multiplex PCR; TCRdb stores in-frame clones only, minus some. The sample consists of 25,000 to 35,000 clones, less than 90% of them appearing once. This material consisted of CD4+ or CD8+ T cells sorted from blood, taken in a trial of the OX40 agonist ivuxolimab. Every receptor here comes from an adult with an advanced solid tumor such as melanoma, head and neck, liver or kidney cancer. Each CDR3 is given with its conserved first and last residue. Each record gives: V gene, CDR3 length, J gene, CDR3 protein.

TRBV14	13	TRBJ1-2	CASSRGTNYGYTF
TRBV7-9	16	TRBJ2-5	CASSPASGPNKETQYF
TRBV4-3	17	TRBJ2-7	CASSQALTSGRTYEQYF
TRBV27	15	TRBJ2-1	CASRSGTSGSDEQFF
TRBV29-1	14	TRBJ2-1	CSVELGGAYNEQFF
TRBV7-6	17	TRBJ2-3	CASSAEWREDGTDTQYF
TRBV6-1	13	TRBJ1-2	CAAEPQGNYGYTF
TRBV13	12	TRBJ2-1	CASSLAGNEQFF
TRBV28	14	TRBJ1-4	CASSFRQGFEKLFF
TRBV4-2	17	TRBJ1-5	CASSQDQMGYSNQPQHF
TRBV9	15	TRBJ2-5	CASSPREPSGETQYF
TRBV27	14	TRBJ1-2	CASSAVSSNYGYTF
TRBV10-3	15	TRBJ2-1	CAISELAGGLNEQFF
TRBV29-1	13	TRBJ1-1	CSVDPPLNTEAFF
TRBV29-1	14	TRBJ2-7	CSVLTSGTAYEQYF
TRBV11-3	15	TRBJ2-7	CASSPRTGQPYEQYF